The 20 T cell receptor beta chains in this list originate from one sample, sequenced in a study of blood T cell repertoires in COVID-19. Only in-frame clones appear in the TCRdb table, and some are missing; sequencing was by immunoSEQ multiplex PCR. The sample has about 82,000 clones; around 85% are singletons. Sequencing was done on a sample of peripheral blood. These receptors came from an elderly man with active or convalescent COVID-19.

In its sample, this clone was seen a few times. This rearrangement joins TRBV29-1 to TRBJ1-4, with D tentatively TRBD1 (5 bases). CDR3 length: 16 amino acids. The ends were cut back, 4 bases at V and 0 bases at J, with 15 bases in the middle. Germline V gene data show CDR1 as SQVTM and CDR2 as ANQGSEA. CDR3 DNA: TGCAGCGTTGCTACAAGGGGAACAACAACTAATGAAAAACTGTTTTTT. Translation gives CSVATRGTTTNEKLFF. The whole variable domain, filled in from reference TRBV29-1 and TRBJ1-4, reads SAVISQKPSRDICQRGTSLTIQCQVDSQVTMMFWYRQQPGQSLTLIATANQGSEATYESGFVIDKFPISRPNLTFSTLTVSNMSPEDSSIYLCSVATRGTTTNEKLFFGSGTQLSVL.

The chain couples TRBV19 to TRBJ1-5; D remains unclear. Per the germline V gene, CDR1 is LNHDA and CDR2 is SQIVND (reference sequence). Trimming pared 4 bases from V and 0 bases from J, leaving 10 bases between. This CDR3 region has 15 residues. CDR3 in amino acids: CASSRASDSNQPQHF. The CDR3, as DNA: TGTGCCAGTAGTAGAGCATCTGATAGCAATCAGCCCCAGCATTTT.

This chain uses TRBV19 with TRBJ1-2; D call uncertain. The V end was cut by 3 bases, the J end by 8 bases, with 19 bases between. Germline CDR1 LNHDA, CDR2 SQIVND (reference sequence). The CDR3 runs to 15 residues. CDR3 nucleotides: TGTGCCAGTAGTATCGATCGGGAGTGGGGTACGGGCTACACCTTC. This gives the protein CASSIDREWGTGYTF.

The CDR3 DNA reads as TGTGCCAGCAGCTTAGACGGGACACGCACCTACGAGCAGTACGTC. This encodes CASSLDGTRTYEQYV. The chain employs TRBV7-2 and TRBJ2-7; the D gene is possibly TRBD1 (6 bases). The CDR3 length is 15 residues. Germline CDR1 and CDR2: SGHTA and FQGNSA. V gave up 1 base and J gave up 2 bases, with 12 bases separating them.

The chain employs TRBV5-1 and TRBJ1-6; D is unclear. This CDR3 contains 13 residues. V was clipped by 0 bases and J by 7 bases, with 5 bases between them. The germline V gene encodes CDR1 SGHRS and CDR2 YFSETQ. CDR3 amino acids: CASSLERNSPLHF. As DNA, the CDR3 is TGCGCCAGCAGCTTGGAGCGGAATTCACCCCTCCACTTT.

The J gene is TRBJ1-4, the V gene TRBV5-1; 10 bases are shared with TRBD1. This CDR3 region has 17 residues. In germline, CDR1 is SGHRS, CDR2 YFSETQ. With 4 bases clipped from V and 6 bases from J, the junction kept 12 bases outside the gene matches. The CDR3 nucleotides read TGCGCCAGCAGCCTGGGACAGGGGACTATTGGTGATGAAAAACTGTTTTTT. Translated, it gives CASSLGQGTIGDEKLFF. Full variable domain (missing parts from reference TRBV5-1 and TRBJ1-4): KAGVTQTPRYLIKTRGQQVTLSCSPISGHRSVSWYQQTPGQGLQFLFEYFSETQRNKGNFPGRFSGRQFSNSRSEMNVSTLELGDSALYLCASSLGQGTIGDEKLFFGSGTQLSVL.

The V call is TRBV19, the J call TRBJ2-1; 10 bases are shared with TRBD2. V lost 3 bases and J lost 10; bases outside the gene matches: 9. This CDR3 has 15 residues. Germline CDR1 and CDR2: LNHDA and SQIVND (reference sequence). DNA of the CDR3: TGTGCCAGTAGTATCTTCCTAGCGGGAGAAGGGGAGCAGTTCTTC. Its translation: CASSIFLAGEGEQFF.

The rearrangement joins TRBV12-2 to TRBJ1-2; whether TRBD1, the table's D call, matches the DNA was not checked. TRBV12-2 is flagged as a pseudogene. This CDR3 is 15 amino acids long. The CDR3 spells CASRFKTGNNYGYTF. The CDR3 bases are TGTGCAAGTCGCTTTAAGACAGGTAATAACTATGGCTACACCTTC.

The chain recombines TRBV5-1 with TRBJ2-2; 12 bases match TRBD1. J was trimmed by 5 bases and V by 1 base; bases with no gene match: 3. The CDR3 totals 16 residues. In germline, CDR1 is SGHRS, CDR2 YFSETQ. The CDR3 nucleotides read TGCGCCAGCAGCTTGCAGGGACAGGGGGCGACCGGGGAGCTGTTTTTT. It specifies CASSLQGQGATGELFF.

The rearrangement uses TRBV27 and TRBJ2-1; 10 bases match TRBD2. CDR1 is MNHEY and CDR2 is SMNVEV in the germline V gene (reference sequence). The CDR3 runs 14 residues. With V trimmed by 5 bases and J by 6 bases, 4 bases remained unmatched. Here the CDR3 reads CASSGWTSGNEQFF. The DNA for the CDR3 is TGTGCCAGCAGTGGATGGACTAGCGGCAATGAGCAGTTCTTC.

CDR3 in DNA: TGTGCCAGCAGCATCCGGGACAGCTTTCAAGAGACCCAGTACTTC. Amino acids: CASSIRDSFQETQYF. The V gene is TRBV7-8, the J gene TRBJ2-5; 7 bases line up with TRBD1. V shed 5 bases, J shed 2 bases, and the junction held 8 bases outside the gene matches. The CDR3 spans 15 residues. Germline V CDR1 and CDR2: SGHVS, FQNEAQ.

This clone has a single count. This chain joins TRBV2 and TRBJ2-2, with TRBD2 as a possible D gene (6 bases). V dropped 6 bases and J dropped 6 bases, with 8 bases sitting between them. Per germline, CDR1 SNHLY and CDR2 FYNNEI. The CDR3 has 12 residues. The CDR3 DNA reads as TGTGCCAGCAGGCGGAGGGCCGGGGAGCTGTTTTTT. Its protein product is CASRRRAGELFF. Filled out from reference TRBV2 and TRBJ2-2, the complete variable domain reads EPEVTQTPSHQVTQMGQEVILRCVPISNHLYFYWYRQILGQKVEFLVSFYNNEISEKSEIFDDQFSVERPDGSNFTLKIRSTKLEDSAMYFCASRRRAGELFFGEGSRLTVL.

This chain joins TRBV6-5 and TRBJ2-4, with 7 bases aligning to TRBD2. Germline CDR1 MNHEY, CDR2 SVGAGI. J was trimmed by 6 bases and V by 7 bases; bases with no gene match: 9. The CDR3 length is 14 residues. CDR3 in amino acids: CASTGTGGLNIQYF. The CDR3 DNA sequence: TGTGCCAGCACTGGCACGGGAGGTTTAAACATTCAGTACTTC.

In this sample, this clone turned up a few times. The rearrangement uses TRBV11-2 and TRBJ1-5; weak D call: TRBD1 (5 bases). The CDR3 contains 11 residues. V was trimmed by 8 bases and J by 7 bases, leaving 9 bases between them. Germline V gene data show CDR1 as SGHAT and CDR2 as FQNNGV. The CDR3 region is CASGEGQPQHF. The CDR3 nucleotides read TGTGCCAGCGGGGAGGGGCAGCCCCAGCATTTT.

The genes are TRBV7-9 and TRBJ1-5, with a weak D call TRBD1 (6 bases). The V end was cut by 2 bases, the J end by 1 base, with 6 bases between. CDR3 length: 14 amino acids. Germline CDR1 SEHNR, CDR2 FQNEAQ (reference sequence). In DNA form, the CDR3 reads TGTGCCAGCAGCTTAAGGGGGAGCAATCAGCCCCAGCATTTT. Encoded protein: CASSLRGSNQPQHF.

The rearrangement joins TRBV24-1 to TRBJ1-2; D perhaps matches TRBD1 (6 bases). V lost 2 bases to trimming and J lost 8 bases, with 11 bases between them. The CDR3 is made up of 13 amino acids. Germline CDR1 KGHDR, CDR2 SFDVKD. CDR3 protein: CATSDSGGAGYTF. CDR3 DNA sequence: TGTGCCACCAGTGATTCGGGGGGGGCCGGCTACACCTTC.

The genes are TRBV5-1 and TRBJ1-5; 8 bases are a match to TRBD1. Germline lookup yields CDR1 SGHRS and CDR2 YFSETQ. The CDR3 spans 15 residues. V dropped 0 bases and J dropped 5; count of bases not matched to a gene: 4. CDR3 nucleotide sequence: TGCGCCAGCAGCTTGGGGTCAGGGGGCTATCAGCCCCAGCATTTT. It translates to CASSLGSGGYQPQHF.

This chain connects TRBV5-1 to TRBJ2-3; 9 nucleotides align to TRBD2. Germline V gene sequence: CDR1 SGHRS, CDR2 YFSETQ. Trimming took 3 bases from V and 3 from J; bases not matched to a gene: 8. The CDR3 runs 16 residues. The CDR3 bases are TGCGCCAGCAGCTGGGGCGCGGGAGGGCCGACAGATACGCAGTATTTT. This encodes CASSWGAGGPTDTQYF.

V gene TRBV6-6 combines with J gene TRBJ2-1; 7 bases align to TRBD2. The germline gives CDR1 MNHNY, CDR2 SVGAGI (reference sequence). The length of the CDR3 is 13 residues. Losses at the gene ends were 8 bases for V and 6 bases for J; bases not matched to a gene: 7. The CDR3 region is CASVGGSGNEQFF. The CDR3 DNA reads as TGTGCCAGCGTAGGCGGGAGCGGCAATGAGCAGTTCTTC.

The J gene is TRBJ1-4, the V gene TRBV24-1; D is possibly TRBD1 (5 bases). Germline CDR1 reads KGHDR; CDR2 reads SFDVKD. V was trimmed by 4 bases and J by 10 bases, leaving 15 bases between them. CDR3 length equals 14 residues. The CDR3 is CATSDTGRGGKLFF. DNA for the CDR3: TGTGCCACCAGTGACACGGGCCGGGGGGGAAAACTGTTTTTT.